The 9 T cell receptor beta chains in this list originate from one sample, sequenced in a study of STAT3 mutations in large granular lymphocyte leukemia. General study points: At least one immunodominant TCR beta clonotype appeared in every T-cell large granular lymphocyte leukemia patient.

Some clones are missing from TCRdb's copy, which holds only in-frame ones; the method was immunoSEQ multiplex PCR. The repertoire holds roughly 17,000 clones, with about 92% as singletons. The antigens of these receptors remain unknown. The sequenced sample was peripheral blood mononuclear cells. These receptors were taken from a man in his 60s with T-cell large granular lymphocyte leukemia. Some clones in this sample may be carry-over from other donors' samples.

This chain joins TRBV23-1 and TRBJ2-3; D gene uncertain. TRBV23-1 carries the ORF label, with uncertain function. The CDR3 is made up of 13 amino acids. V lost 9 bases and J 7 bases, leaving 17 bases between the germline ends. CDR3 sequence reads: CARRAKVGNTQYF. The CDR3 DNA reads as TGCGCCAGGCGAGCAAAAGTGGGGAATACGCAGTATTTT.

V usage is TRBV30 and J usage is TRBJ2-5; 9 bases are a match to TRBD2. With 8 bases clipped from V and 5 bases from J, the junction kept 3 bases outside the gene matches. This CDR3 is 11 amino acids long. Germline V gives CDR1 GTSNPN, CDR2 SVGIG (reference sequence). CDR3 loop: CAIAGVETQYF. As DNA, the CDR3 is TGTGCCATAGCGGGAGTGGAGACCCAGTACTTC.

The V call is TRBV19, the J call TRBJ2-7, with D tentatively TRBD1 or TRBD2 (5 bases each). With 9 bases removed from V and 4 bases from J, the gap between germline ends came to 19 bases. The germline gives CDR1 LNHDA, CDR2 SQIVND (reference sequence). The CDR3 loop spans 14 amino acids. The CDR3 protein is CASAQGRAVYEQYF. The CDR3 nucleotides are TGTGCCAGCGCCCAGGGACGGGCAGTTTACGAGCAGTACTTC.

This clone was seen a few times. The V and J genes are TRBV9 and TRBJ2-3; 10 positions match TRBD2. The V segment lost 3 bases and the J segment 2 bases; nucleotides outside the gene matches: 3. The CDR3 contains 15 residues. Germline CDR1 reads SGDLS; CDR2 reads YYNGEE. CDR3 protein: CASSGTSGSTDTQYF. DNA of the CDR3: TGTGCCAGCAGCGGGACTAGCGGATCCACAGATACGCAGTATTTT.

The chain employs TRBV28 and TRBJ2-7; 12 nucleotides match TRBD1. Germline V gene sequence: CDR1 MDHEN, CDR2 SYDVKM. CDR3 length: 15 amino acids. Trimming removed 7 bases from V and 7 bases from J; junction bases left unmatched: 11. This chain's CDR3 is CASKPPGQGASEQYF. The DNA for the CDR3 is TGTGCCAGCAAACCACCGGGACAGGGGGCCAGTGAGCAGTACTTC.

The CDR3 DNA sequence: TGTGCCAGCAGAGTCGACAGGGGAGTGGGCTATGGCTACACCTTC. Its translation: CASRVDRGVGYGYTF. The chain recombines TRBV5-4 with TRBJ1-2, with 8 nucleotides matching TRBD1. The trim removed 5 bases at V and 4 bases at J, leaving 10 bases unmatched. The germline V gene has CDR1 SGHNT and CDR2 YYREEE (reference sequence). There are 15 residues in the CDR3.

The CDR3 spells CASSQDRMMNTEAFF. The DNA of the CDR3 is TGTGCCAGCAGCCAAGACCGGATGATGAACACTGAAGCTTTCTTT. The rearrangement joins TRBV4-2 to TRBJ1-1; D remains ambiguous. The length of the CDR3 is 15 residues. The germline gives CDR1 LGHNA, CDR2 YNFKEQ. Trimming removed 0 bases from V and 0 bases from J, with 8 bases in between.

CDR3 DNA: TGTGCCAGCAGTTCACAGGGGGCGGGCAATCAGCCCCAGCATTTT. Residues: CASSSQGAGNQPQHF. The V and J genes are TRBV28 and TRBJ1-5; 9 nucleotides match TRBD1. Germline-derived CDR1 and CDR2 are MDHEN and SYDVKM. J gave up 2 bases and V 4 bases, and 3 bases lay outside the gene matches. The CDR3 runs to 15 residues. The entire variable domain, with the rest obtained from reference TRBV28 and TRBJ1-5, is as follows: DVKVTQSSRYLVKRTGEKVFLECVQDMDHENMFWYRQDPGLGLRLIYFSYDVKMKEKGDIPEGYSVSREKKERFSLILESASTNQTSMYLCASSSQGAGNQPQHFGDGTRLSIL.

This clone showed up just a few times. The chain is built from TRBV7-9 and TRBJ1-2, with 9 bases that match TRBD1. Trimming cost V 5 bases and J 4 bases; bases outside gene matches: 14. The CDR3 runs to 17 residues. Germline CDR1 is SEHNR and CDR2 is FQNEAQ (reference sequence). CDR3 protein: CASSPGTGLGVGYGYTF. In nucleotides, the CDR3 is TGTGCCAGCAGCCCCGGGACAGGGCTTGGGGTTGGCTATGGCTACACCTTC.